This T cell receptor (beta chain) was identified in a study of blood T cell repertoires in COVID-19. Study background: Specimens from acute and convalescent COVID-19 originated in the United States, Italy and Spain. T cells, B-cell-depleted T cells, or PBMCs supplied cDNA or gDNA.

The ends were cut back, 7 bases at V and 4 bases at J, with 29 bases in the middle. The germline CDR1 and CDR2 sequences are MDHEN and SYDVKM. This CDR3 has 19 amino acids. The authors' processing: How many nucleated cells were present was estimated from reference gene primer amplification. The protocol was immunoSEQ multiplex PCR, while the TCRdb copy is restricted to in-frame clones and leaves out a portion. V and J calls and clone size are copied from that table; D and trimming were computed from the DNA. In the table there are about 270,000 clones, 86% of which are singletons. The chain couples TRBV28 to TRBJ1-3; D perhaps matches TRBD1 (5 bases). The clonotype was recovered from a man aged 40-49 years with active or convalescent COVID-19. The sample consisted of peripheral blood. The CDR3: CASTPPPSGSGASGNTIYF. The CDR3 DNA follows: TGTGCCAGCACTCCCCCCCCTTCGGGCAGCGGGGCGTCCGGAAACACCATATATTTT.